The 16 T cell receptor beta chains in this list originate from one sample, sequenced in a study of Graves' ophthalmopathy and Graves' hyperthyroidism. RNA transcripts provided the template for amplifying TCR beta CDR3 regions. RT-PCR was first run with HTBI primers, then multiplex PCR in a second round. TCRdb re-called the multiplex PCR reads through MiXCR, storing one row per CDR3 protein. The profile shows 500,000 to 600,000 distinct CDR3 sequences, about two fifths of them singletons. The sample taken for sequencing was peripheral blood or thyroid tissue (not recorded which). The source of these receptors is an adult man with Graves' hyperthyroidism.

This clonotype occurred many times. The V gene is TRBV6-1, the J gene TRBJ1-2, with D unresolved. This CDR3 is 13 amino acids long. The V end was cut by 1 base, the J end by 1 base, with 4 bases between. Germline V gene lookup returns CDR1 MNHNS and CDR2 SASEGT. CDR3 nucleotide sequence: TGTGCCAGCAGTGAAGTAATTAACTATGGCTACACCTTC. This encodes CASSEVINYGYTF.

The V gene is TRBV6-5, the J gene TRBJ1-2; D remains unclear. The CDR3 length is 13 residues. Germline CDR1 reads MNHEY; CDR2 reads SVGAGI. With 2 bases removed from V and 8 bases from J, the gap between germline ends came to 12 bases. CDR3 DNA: TGTGCCAGCAGTTACATGGCAGCCGGGGGCTACACCTTC. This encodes CASSYMAAGGYTF.

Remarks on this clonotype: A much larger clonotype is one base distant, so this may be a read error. The CDR3 region is CSADPGREAATF. CDR3 sequence (DNA): TGCAGCGCTGACCCCGGGAGGGAGGCTGCCACCTTC. J is TRBJ1-2 and V is TRBV29-1; D ambiguous. The CDR3 sequence is 12 residues long. The germline V and J ends were trimmed by 7 bases and 13 bases, with 22 bases remaining between them. Germline CDR1 is SQVTM and CDR2 is ANQGSEA. Complete variable domain (other parts from reference TRBV29-1 and TRBJ1-2): SAVISQKPSRDICQRGTSLTIQCQVDSQVTMMFWYRQQPGQSLTLIATANQGSEATYESGFVIDKFPISRPNLTFSTLTVSNMSPEDSSIYLCSADPGREAATFGSGTRLTVV.

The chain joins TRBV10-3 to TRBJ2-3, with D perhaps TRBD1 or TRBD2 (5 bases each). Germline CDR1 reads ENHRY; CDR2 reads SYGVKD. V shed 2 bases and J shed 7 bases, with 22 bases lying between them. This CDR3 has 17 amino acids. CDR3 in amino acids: CAISERQGEGPANTQYF. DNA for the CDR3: TGTGCCATCAGTGAGCGGCAGGGAGAGGGGCCGGCTAATACGCAGTATTTT.

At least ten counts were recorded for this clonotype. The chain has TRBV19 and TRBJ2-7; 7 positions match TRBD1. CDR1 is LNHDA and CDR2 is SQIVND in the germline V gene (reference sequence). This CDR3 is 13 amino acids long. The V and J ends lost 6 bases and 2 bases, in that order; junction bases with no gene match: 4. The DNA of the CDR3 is TGTGCCAGTAGGGGACAGAGAACCTACGAGCAGTACTTC. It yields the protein CASRGQRTYEQYF.

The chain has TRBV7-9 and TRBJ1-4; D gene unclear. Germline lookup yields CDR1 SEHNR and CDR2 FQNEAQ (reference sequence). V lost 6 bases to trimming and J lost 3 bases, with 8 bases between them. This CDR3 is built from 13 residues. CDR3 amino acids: CASRPDSNEKLFF. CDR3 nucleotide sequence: TGTGCCAGCAGGCCCGACTCTAATGAAAAACTGTTTTTT.

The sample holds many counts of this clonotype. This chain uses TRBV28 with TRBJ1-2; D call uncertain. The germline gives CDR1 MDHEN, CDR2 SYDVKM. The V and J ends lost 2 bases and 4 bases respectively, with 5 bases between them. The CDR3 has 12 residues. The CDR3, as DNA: TGTGCCAGCAGTTTAACCCTCTATGGCTACACCTTC. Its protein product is CASSLTLYGYTF.

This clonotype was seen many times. CDR3 region: CASRFLGDLYGYTF. The CDR3 DNA is TGTGCCAGTAGATTTCTCGGAGACCTCTATGGCTACACCTTC. The chain recombines TRBV19 with TRBJ1-2; D gene uncertain. Germline CDR1 reads LNHDA; CDR2 reads SQIVND (reference sequence). The CDR3 spans 14 residues. Between the trimmed V and J ends, which lost 6 bases and 4 bases, there was a span of 15 bases. The whole variable domain, remainder taken from reference TRBV19 and TRBJ1-2, is DGGITQSPKYLFRKEGQNVTLSCEQNLNHDAMYWYRQDPGQGLRLIYYSQIVNDFQKGDIAEGYSVSREKKESFPLTVTSAQKNPTAFYLCASRFLGDLYGYTFGSGTRLTVV.

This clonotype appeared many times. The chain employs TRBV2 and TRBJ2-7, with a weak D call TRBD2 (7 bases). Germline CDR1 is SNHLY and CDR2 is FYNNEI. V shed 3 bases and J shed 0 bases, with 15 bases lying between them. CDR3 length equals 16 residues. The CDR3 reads CASSDLWGGASYEQYF. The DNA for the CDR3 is TGTGCCAGCAGTGATTTATGGGGGGGGGCCTCCTACGAGCAGTACTTC.

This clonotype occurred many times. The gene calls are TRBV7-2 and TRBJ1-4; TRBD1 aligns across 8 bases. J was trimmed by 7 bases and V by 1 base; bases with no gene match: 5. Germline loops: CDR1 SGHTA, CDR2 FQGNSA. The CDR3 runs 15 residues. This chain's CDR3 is CASSLGTGPGEKLFF. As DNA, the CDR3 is TGTGCCAGCAGCTTAGGGACAGGGCCCGGTGAAAAACTGTTTTTT.

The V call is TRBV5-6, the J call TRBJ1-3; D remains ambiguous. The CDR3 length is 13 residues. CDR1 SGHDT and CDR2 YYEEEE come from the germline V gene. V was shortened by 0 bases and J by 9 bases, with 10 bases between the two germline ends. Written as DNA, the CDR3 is TGTGCCAGCAGCTTGGTCTCTACCGGCACCATATATTTT. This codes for CASSLVSTGTIYF.

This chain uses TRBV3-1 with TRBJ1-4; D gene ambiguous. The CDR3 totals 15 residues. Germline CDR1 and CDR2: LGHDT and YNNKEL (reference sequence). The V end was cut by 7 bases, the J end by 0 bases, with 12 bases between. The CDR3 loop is CASNNLGTTNEKLFF. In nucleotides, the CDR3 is TGTGCCAGCAACAACCTCGGGACAACTAATGAAAAACTGTTTTTT.

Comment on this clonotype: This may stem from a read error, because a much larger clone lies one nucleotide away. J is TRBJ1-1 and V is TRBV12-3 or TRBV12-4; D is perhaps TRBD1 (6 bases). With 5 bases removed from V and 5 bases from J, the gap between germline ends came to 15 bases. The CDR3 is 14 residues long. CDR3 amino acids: CASSHEQGGTEAFF. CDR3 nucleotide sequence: TGTGCCAGCAGTCACGAACAGGGTGGGACTGAAGCTTTCTTT.

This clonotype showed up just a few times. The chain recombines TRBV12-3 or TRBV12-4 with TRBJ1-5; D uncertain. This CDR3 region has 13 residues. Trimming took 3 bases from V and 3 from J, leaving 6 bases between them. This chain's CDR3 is CASSFGYNQPQHF. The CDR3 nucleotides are TGTGCCAGCAGTTTTGGGTACAATCAGCCCCAGCATTTT.

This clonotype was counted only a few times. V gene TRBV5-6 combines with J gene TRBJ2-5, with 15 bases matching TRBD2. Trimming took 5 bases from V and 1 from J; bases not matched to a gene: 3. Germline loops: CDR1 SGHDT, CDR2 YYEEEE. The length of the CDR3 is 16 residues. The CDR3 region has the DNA TGTGCCAGCAGGCGGACTAGCGGGGGGGCCCAAGAGACCCAGTACTTC. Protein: CASRRTSGGAQETQYF.

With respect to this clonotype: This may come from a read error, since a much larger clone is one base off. DNA for the CDR3: TGTGCCAGCGGCTCGCCTGGGGGGGGCCAGACTGAAGCTTTCTTT. Translated: CASGSPGGGQTEAFF. V usage is TRBV7-9 and J usage is TRBJ1-1; D might be TRBD1 (6 bases). V lost 8 bases, J lost 5 bases, and 21 bases lay in between. CDR3 length equals 15 residues. CDR1 and CDR2 (germline): SEHNR, FQNEAQ (reference sequence).